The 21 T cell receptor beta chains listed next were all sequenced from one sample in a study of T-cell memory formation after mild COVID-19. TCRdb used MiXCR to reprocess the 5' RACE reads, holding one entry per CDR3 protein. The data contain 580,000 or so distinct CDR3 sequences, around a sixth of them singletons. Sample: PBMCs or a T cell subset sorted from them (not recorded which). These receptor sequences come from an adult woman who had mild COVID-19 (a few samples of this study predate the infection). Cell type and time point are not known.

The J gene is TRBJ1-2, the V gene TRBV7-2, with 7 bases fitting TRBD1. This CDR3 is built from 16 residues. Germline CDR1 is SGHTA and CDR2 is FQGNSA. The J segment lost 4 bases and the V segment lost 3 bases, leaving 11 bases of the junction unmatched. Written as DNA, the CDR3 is TGTGCCAGCAGCTTGGAGTCGACAGGGTCCCGCTATGGCTACACCTTC. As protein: CASSLESTGSRYGYTF.

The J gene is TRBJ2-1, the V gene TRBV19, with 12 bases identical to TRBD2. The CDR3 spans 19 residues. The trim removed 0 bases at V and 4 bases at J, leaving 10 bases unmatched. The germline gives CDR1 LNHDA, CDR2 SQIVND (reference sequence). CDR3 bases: TGTGCCAGTAGTATAGAGTGGGGAGGACTAGCGGGGAGATACAATGAGCAGTTCTTC. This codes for CASSIEWGGLAGRYNEQFF.

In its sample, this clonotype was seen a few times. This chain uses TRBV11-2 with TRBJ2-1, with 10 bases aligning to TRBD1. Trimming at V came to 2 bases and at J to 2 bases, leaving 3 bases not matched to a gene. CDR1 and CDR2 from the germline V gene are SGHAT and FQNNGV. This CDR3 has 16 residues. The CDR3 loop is CASSLPGTGAYNEQFF. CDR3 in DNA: TGTGCCAGCAGCTTACCGGGGACAGGGGCCTACAATGAGCAGTTCTTC.

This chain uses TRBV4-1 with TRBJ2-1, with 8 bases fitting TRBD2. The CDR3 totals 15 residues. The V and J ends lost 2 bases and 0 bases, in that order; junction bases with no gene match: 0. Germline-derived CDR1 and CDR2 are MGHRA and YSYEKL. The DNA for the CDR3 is TGCGCCAGCAGCCAACGGGGGGGCTCCTACAATGAGCAGTTCTTC. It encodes CASSQRGGSYNEQFF.

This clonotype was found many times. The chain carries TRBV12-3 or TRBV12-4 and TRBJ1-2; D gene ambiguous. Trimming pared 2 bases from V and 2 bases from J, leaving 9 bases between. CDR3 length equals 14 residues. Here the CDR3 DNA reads TGTGCCAGCAGTTTAAGCCTCTTGAACTATGGCTACACCTTC. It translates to CASSLSLLNYGYTF.

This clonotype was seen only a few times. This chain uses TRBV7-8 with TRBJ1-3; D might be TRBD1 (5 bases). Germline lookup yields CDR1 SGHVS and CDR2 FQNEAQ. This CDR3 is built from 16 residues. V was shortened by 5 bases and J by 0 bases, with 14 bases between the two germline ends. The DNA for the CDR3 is TGTGCCAGCAGCCAGAGGGCCCAGGGCTCTGGAAACACCATATATTTT. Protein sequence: CASSQRAQGSGNTIYF.

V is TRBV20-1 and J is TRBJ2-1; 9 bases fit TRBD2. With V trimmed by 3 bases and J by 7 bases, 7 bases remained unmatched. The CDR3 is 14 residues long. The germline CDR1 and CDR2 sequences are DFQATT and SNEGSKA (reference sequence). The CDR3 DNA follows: TGCAGTGCTAGTGGCGGGAGGGCCGGTAATGAGCAGTTCTTC. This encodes CSASGGRAGNEQFF.

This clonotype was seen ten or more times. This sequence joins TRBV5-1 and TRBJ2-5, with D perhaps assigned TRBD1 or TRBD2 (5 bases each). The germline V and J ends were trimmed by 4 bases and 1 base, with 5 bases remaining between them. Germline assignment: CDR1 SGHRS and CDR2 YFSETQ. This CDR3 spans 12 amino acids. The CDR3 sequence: CASSGTQETQYF. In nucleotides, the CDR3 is TGCGCCAGCAGCGGGACCCAAGAGACCCAGTACTTC.

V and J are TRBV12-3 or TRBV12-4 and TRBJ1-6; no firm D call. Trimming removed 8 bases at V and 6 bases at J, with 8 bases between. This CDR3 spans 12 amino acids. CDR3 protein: CASGLRNSPLHF. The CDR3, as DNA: TGTGCCAGCGGGCTCCGTAATTCACCCCTCCACTTT.

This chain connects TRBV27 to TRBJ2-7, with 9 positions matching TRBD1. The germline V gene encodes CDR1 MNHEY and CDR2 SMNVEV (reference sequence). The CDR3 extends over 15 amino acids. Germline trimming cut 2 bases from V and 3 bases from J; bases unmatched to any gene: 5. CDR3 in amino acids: CASSLEGTGHYEQYF. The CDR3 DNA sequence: TGTGCCAGCAGTTTAGAGGGGACAGGGCACTACGAGCAGTACTTC.

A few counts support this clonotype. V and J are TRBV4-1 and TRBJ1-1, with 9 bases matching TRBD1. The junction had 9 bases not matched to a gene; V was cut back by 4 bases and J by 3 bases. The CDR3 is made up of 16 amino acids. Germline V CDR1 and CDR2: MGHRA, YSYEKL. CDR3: CASSLTGTGSDTEAFF. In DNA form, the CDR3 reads TGCGCCAGCAGCCTAACAGGGACAGGGAGCGACACTGAAGCTTTCTTT.

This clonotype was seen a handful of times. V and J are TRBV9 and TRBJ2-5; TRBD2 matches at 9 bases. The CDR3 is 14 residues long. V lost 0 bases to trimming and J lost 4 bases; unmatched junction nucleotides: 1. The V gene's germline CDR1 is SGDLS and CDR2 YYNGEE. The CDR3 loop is CASSVGLAVETQYF. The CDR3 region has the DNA TGTGCCAGCAGCGTAGGACTAGCGGTAGAGACCCAGTACTTC.

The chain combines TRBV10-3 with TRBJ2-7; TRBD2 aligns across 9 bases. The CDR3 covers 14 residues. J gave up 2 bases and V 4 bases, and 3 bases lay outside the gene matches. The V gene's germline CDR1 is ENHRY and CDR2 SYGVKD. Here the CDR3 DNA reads TGTGCCATCAGTGGGGCTAGCGGGACCTACGAGCAGTACTTC. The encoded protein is CAISGASGTYEQYF.

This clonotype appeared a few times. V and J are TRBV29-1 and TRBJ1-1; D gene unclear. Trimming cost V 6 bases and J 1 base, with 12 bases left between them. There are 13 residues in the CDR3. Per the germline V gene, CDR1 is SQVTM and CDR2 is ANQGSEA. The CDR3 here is CSVETVENTEAFF. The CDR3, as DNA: TGCAGCGTGGAGACGGTGGAGAACACTGAAGCTTTCTTT.

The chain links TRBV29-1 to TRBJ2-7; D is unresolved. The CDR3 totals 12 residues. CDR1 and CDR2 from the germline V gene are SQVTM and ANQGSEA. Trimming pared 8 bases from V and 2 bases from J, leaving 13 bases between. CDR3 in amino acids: CSLVDGTYEQYF. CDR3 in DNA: TGCAGCCTCGTCGACGGTACCTACGAGCAGTACTTC.

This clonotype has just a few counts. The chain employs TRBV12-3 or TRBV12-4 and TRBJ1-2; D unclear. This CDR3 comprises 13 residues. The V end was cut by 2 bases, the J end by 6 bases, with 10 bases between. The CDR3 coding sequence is TGTGCCAGCAGTTTATACGGATGGGATGGCTACACCTTC. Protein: CASSLYGWDGYTF.

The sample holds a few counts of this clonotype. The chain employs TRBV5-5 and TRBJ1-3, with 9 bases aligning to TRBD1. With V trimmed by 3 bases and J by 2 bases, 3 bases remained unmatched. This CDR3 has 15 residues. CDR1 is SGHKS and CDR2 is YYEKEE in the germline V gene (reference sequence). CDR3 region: CASSSGQGAGNTIYF. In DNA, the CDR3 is TGTGCCAGCAGCTCGGGACAGGGCGCTGGAAACACCATATATTTT.

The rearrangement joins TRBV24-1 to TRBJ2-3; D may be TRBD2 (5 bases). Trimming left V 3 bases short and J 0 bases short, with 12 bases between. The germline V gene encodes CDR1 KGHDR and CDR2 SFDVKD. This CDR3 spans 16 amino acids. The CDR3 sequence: CATSDPRRASTDTQYF. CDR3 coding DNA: TGTGCCACCAGTGATCCGCGGCGGGCTAGCACAGATACGCAGTATTTT.

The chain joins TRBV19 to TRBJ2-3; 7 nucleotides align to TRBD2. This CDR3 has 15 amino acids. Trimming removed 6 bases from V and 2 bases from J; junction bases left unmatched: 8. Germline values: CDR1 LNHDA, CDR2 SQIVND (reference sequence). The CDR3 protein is CASRPRGEYTDTQYF. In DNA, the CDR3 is TGTGCCAGTAGACCCCGGGGGGAATACACAGATACGCAGTATTTT.

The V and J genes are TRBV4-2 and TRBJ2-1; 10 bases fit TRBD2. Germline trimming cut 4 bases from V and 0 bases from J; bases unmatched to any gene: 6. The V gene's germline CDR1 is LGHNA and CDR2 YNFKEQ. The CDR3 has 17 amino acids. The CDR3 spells CASSPPTSGSSYNEQFF. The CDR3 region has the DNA TGTGCCAGCAGCCCACCGACTAGCGGGTCCTCCTACAATGAGCAGTTCTTC.

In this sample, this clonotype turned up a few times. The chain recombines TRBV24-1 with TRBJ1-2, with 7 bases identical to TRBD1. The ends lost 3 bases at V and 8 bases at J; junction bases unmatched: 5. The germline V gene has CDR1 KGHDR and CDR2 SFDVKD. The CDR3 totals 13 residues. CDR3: CATSDGTALGYTF. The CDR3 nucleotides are TGTGCCACCAGTGATGGGACAGCTCTGGGCTACACCTTC.